The sequence of this TCR beta chain was determined in a study of graft-versus-host responses after intestinal transplantation. Study context: Multivisceral, liver-intestinal, or isolated intestinal transplants were given to recipients. General study findings and limits: Graft-donor T cell macrochimerism coincided with high graft-versus-host to host-versus-graft clonal ratios in allografts. GvH clone levels peaked in circulation, and this peak was associated with early post-transplant HvG declines.

Per the germline V gene, CDR1 is SGHRS and CDR2 is YFSETQ. The CDR3 loop spans 13 amino acids. Trimming cost V 0 bases and J 6 bases; bases outside gene matches: 2. Once graft tissue had been processed, intraepithelial and lamina propria lymphocytes were released. Details on this clone: Its matching antigen is unknown. This same CDR3 is encoded by further DNA sequences in the sample.

The protocol was immunoSEQ multiplex PCR, while the TCRdb copy is restricted to in-frame clones and leaves out a portion. The data contain approximately 63,000 clones, around 90% of them singletons. The sequences come from ileum tissue, collected approximately 370 days after transplant. This chain uses TRBV5-1 with TRBJ1-2, with 7 positions matching TRBD1. The TCR sequence derives from a human patient who received an intestinal transplant, so some T cells may come from the graft donor. The DNA of the CDR3 is TGCGCCAGCAGCTTGGGACAGGGCGATGGCTACACCTTC. Its translation: CASSLGQGDGYTF.